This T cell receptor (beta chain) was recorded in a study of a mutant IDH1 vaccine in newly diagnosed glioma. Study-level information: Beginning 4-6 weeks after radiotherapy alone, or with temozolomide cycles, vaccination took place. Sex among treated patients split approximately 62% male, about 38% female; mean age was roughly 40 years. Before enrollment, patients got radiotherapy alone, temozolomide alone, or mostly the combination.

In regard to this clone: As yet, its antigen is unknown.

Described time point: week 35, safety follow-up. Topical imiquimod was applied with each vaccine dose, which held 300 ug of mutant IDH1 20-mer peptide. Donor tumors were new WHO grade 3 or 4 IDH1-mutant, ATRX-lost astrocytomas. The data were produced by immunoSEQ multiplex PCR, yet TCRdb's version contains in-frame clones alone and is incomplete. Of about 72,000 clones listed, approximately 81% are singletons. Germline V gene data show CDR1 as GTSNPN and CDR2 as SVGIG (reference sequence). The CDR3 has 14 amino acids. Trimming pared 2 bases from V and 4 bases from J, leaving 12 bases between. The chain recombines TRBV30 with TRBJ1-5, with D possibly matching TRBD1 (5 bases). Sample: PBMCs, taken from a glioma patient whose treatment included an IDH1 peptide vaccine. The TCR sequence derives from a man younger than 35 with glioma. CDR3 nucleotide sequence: TGTGCCTGGAGTCAAGGGGCTTTGAATCAGCCCCAGCATTTT. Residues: CAWSQGALNQPQHF.